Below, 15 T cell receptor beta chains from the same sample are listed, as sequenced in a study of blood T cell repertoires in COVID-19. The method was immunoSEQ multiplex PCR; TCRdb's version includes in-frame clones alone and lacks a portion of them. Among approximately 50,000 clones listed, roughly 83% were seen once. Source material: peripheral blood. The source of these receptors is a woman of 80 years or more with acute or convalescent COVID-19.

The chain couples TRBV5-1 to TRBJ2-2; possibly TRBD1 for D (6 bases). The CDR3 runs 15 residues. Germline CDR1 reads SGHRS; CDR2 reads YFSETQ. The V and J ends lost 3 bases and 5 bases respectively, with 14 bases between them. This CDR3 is CASSSSYRDTGELFF. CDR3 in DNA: TGCGCCAGCAGCTCCAGCTACAGGGATACCGGGGAGCTGTTTTTT.

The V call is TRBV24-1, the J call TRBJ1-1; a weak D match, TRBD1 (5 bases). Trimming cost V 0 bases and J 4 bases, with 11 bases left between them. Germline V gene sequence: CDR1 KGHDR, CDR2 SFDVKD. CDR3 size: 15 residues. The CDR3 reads CATSDLRGVGTEAFF. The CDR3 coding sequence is TGTGCCACCAGTGATTTGCGGGGGGTCGGCACTGAAGCTTTCTTT.

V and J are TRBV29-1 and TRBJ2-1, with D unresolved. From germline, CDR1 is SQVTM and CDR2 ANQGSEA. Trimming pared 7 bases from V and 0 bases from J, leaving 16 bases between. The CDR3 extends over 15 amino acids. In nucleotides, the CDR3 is TGCAGCGCCCCACCGCAAGCGAGCTCCTACAATGAGCAGTTCTTC. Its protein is CSAPPQASSYNEQFF.

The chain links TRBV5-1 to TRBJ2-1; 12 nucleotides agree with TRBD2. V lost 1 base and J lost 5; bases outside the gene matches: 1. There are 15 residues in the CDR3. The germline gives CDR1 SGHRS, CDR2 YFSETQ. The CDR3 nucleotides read TGCGCCAGCAGCTTGCGGACTAGCGGGAACAATGAGCAGTTCTTC. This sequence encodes CASSLRTSGNNEQFF.

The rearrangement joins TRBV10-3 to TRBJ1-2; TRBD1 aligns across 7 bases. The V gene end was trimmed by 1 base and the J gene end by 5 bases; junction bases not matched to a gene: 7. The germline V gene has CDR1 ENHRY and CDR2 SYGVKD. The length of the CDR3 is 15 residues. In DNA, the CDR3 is TGTGCCATCAGTGAGTTGCAGGGGGTACTATATGGCTACACCTTC. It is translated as CAISELQGVLYGYTF.

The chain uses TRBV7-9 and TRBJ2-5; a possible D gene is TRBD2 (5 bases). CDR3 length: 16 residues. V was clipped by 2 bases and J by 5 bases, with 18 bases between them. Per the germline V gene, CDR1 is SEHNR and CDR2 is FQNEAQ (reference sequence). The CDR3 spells CASSLSTNAGGETQYF. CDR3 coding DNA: TGTGCCAGCAGCTTAAGTACCAACGCGGGCGGGGAGACCCAGTACTTC.

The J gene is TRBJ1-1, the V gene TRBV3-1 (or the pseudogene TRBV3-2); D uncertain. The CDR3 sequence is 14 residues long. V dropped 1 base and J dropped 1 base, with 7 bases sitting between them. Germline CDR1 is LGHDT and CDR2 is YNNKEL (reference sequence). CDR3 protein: CASSQGIPNTEAFF. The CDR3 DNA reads TGTGCCAGCAGCCAAGGTATCCCGAACACTGAAGCTTTCTTT.

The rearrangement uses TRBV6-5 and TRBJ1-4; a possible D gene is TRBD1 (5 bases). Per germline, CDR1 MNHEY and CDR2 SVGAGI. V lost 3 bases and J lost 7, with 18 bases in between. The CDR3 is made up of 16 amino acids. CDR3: CASSYPTTGGREKLFF. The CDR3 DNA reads TGTGCCAGCAGTTATCCTACTACAGGTGGGCGTGAAAAACTGTTTTTT.

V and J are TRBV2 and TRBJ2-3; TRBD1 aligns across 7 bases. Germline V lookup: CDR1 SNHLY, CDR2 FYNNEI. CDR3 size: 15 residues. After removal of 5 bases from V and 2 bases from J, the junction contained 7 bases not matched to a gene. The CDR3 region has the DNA TGTGCCAGCAGTTACCTCGGGACAGACACAGATACGCAGTATTTT. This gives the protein CASSYLGTDTDTQYF.

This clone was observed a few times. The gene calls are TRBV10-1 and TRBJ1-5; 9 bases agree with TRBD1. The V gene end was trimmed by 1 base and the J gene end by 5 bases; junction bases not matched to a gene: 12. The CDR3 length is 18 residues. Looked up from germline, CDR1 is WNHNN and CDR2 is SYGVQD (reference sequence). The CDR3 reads CASSELNSDRGSYQPQHF. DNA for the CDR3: TGCGCCAGCAGTGAGTTAAACTCAGACAGGGGGTCCTATCAGCCCCAGCATTTT.

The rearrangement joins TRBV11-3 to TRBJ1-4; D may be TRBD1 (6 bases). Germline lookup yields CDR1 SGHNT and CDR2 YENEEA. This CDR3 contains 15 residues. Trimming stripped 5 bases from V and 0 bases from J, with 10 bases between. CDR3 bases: TGTGCCAGCAGCAAAACAGGGCCAACTAATGAAAAACTGTTTTTT. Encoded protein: CASSKTGPTNEKLFF.

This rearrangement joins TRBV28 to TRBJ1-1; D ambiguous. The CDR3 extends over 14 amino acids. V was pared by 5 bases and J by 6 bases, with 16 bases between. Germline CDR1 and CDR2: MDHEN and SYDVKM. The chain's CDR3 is CASSPGLLYAEAFF. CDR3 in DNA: TGTGCCAGCAGTCCTGGACTTTTATACGCTGAAGCTTTCTTT. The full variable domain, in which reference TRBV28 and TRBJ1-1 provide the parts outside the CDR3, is DVKVTQSSRYLVKRTGEKVFLECVQDMDHENMFWYRQDPGLGLRLIYFSYDVKMKEKGDIPEGYSVSREKKERFSLILESASTNQTSMYLCASSPGLLYAEAFFGQGTRLTVV.

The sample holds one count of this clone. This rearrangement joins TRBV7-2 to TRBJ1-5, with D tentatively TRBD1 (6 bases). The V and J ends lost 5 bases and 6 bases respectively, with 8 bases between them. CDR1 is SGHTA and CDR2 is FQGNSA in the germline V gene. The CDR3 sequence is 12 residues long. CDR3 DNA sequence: TGTGCCAGCAGCACACAGGGTCAGCCCCAGCATTTT. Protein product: CASSTQGQPQHF. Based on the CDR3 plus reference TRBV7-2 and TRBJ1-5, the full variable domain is GAGVSQSPSNKVTEKGKDVELRCDPISGHTALYWYRQSLGQGLEFLIYFQGNSAPDKSGLPSDRFSAERTGGSVSTLTIQRTQQEDSAVYLCASSTQGQPQHFGDGTRLSIL.

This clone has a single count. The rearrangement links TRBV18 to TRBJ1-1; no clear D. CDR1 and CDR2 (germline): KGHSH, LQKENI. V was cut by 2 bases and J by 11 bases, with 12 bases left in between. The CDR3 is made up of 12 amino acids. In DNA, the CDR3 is TGTGCCAGCTCACCAATCGGGGATGGCGCTTTCTTT. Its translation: CASSPIGDGAFF.

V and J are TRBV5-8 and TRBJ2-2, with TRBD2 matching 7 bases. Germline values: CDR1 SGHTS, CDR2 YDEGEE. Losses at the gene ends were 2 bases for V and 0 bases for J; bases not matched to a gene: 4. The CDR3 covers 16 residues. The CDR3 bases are TGTGCCAGCAGCTTATTGGGAGGGCCGAACACCGGGGAGCTGTTTTTT. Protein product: CASSLLGGPNTGELFF.